This T cell receptor (beta chain) was sequenced in a study of shared clonotypes between healthy human individuals. V lost 7 bases, J lost 2 bases, and 14 bases lay in between. The CDR3 runs 14 residues. In germline, CDR1 is SGHRS, CDR2 YFSETQ. The study separated CD4+ cells into CD45RA+ naive and CD45RA-negative memory subsets. As originally analysed: There were no quality scores in the junction-only immunoSEQ sequences, so filtering differed. Generated by immunoSEQ multiplex PCR, the TCRdb table keeps only in-frame clones and is missing some. Clonal size and the V and J genes are those of that table, whereas D and trimming came from the DNA. The sample includes some 1,600,000 clones, approximately 98% of them seen just once.

This sequence originates from a man aged 25 to 40 in good health. The sample consisted of naive CD4+ T cells sorted from blood. Subset specified: CD45RA+ positively selected. V gene TRBV5-1 combines with J gene TRBJ2-3; D ambiguous. The CDR3 loop reads CASAGPLPTDTQYF. The DNA for the CDR3 is TGCGCCAGCGCCGGGCCACTTCCCACAGATACGCAGTATTTT.